The rows below give T cell receptor beta chains drawn from one sample of a study of radiation and T cells in renal cell carcinoma. Data came from immunoSEQ multiplex PCR; TCRdb stores just in-frame clones and leaves some out. Found here are about 59,000 clones, approximately 80% of them singletons; the top ten hold 7.3%. The source was blood, collected from a patient whose treatment included radiotherapy and nephrectomy. These receptors were obtained from a man between 60 and 70 years old with renal cell carcinoma. Both conserved end residues are part of each CDR3. D genes are given only for firm matches. For some rows the clone size is stated as once, few or many, or as a class when expanded; others skip it.

CDR3aa: CASSKSRALGSNTGELFF
CDR3nt: TGTGCCAGCAGCAAGTCCAGGGCACTCGGATCAAATACCGGGGAGCTGTTTTTT
v_gene: TRBV21-1
abundance: .
d_gene: .
len: 18
j_gene: TRBJ2-2

CDR3aa: CASSLGLGGETQYF
CDR3nt: TGTGCCAGCAGCTTAGGTCTGGGGGGGGAGACCCAGTACTTC
v_gene: TRBV11-3
abundance: .
d_gene: TRBD2
len: 14
j_gene: TRBJ2-5

CDR3aa: CASSVTQRGDGYTF
CDR3nt: TGTGCCAGCAGTGTCACCCAGCGAGGCGATGGCTACACCTTC
v_gene: TRBV6-4
abundance: .
d_gene: .
len: 14
j_gene: TRBJ1-2

CDR3aa: CASSYSAGRTTSPLHF
CDR3nt: TGTGCCAGCAGTTACTCAGCAGGGAGAACTACTTCACCCCTCCACTTT
v_gene: TRBV6-5
abundance: few
d_gene: .
len: 16
j_gene: TRBJ1-6

CDR3aa: CSGLRGAVTEAFF
CDR3nt: TGCAGCGGGTTGCGGGGGGCGGTGACTGAAGCTTTCTTT
v_gene: TRBV29-1
abundance: few
d_gene: .
len: 13
j_gene: TRBJ1-1

CDR3aa: CASRETGGTTEAFF
CDR3nt: TGTGCCAGCAGGGAGACAGGGGGCACTACTGAAGCTTTCTTT
v_gene: TRBV7-2
abundance: .
d_gene: TRBD1
len: 14
j_gene: TRBJ1-1

CDR3aa: CASSPGHGNQPQHF
CDR3nt: TGTGCCAGCAGCCCAGGACATGGCAATCAGCCCCAGCATTTT
v_gene: TRBV11-2
abundance: .
d_gene: .
len: 14
j_gene: TRBJ1-5

CDR3aa: CARGDSPNTEAFF
CDR3nt: TGTGCCAGAGGGGACAGCCCGAACACTGAAGCTTTCTTT
v_gene: TRBV2
abundance: .
d_gene: TRBD1
len: 13
j_gene: TRBJ1-1

CDR3aa: CASSLQGTQETQYF
CDR3nt: TGTGCCAGCAGCTTACAGGGCACCCAAGAGACCCAGTACTTC
v_gene: TRBV7-3
abundance: .
d_gene: .
len: 14
j_gene: TRBJ2-5

CDR3aa: CASSVGLAGGSETQYF
CDR3nt: TGTGCCAGCAGCGTAGGGTTAGCGGGGGGGTCGGAGACCCAGTACTTC
v_gene: TRBV9
abundance: .
d_gene: TRBD2
len: 16
j_gene: TRBJ2-5

CDR3aa: CASSVGKNSPLHF
CDR3nt: TGTGCCAGCAGCGTAGGGAAGAATTCACCCCTCCACTTT
v_gene: TRBV9
abundance: .
d_gene: .
len: 13
j_gene: TRBJ1-6

CDR3aa: CASSYNDREGEAFF
CDR3nt: TGTGCCAGCAGTTATAACGACAGGGAAGGAGAAGCTTTCTTT
v_gene: TRBV6-6
abundance: .
d_gene: TRBD1
len: 14
j_gene: TRBJ1-1

CDR3aa: CASSAHQGDGNTIYF
CDR3nt: TGTGCCAGCAGCGCCCACCAGGGGGACGGAAACACCATATATTTT
v_gene: TRBV9
abundance: .
d_gene: TRBD1
len: 15
j_gene: TRBJ1-3

CDR3aa: CATSREGLTQETQYF
CDR3nt: TGTGCCACCAGCAGAGAGGGACTAACCCAAGAGACCCAGTACTTC
v_gene: TRBV15
abundance: .
d_gene: TRBD2
len: 15
j_gene: TRBJ2-5

CDR3aa: CSVEVREGYNEQFF
CDR3nt: TGCAGCGTTGAAGTCCGGGAGGGCTACAATGAGCAGTTCTTC
v_gene: TRBV29-1
abundance: .
d_gene: TRBD2
len: 14
j_gene: TRBJ2-1